The 26 T cell receptor beta chains in this list originate from one sample, sequenced in a study of human T cells and chemical hapten exposure. TCRdb reprocessed the RACE reads with MiXCR, giving one entry per CDR3 protein. Of around 80,000 distinct CDR3 sequences detected, roughly 8.7% appear once; the ten largest clones hold approximately 1.5%. This sample's time point: healthy volunteer bleed at 6 weeks. Researchers extracted total RNA from unfractionated whole blood. The source material was whole blood. The source of these receptors is a male donor in good health. Some clones in this sample may be carry-over from other donors' samples.

This clonotype was seen ten or more times. The chain recombines TRBV15 with TRBJ2-1; D remains ambiguous. V lost 1 base, J lost 5 bases, and 6 bases lay in between. The CDR3 is 13 amino acids. Germline CDR1 is LNHNV and CDR2 is YYDKDF (reference sequence). CDR3 loop: CATSRATNNEQFF. CDR3 nucleotides: TGTGCCACCAGCAGAGCCACCAACAATGAGCAGTTCTTC. Complete variable domain (other parts from reference TRBV15 and TRBJ2-1): DAMVIQNPRYQVTQFGKPVTLSCSQTLNHNVMYWYQQKSSQAPKLLFHYYDKDFNNEADTPDNFQSRRPNTSFCFLDIRSPGLGDTAMYLCATSRATNNEQFFGPGTRLTVL.

This clonotype was counted only a few times. The chain has TRBV11-2 and TRBJ1-3; possibly TRBD1 for D (6 bases). This CDR3 contains 15 residues. Between the trimmed V and J ends, which lost 5 bases and 2 bases, there was a span of 13 bases. The germline V gene encodes CDR1 SGHAT and CDR2 FQNNGV. CDR3 DNA: TGTGCCAGCAGCCGTTTGCAGGGGACTGGAAACACCATATATTTT. Residues: CASSRLQGTGNTIYF.

This clonotype has more than one count but fewer than ten. V gene TRBV25-1 combines with J gene TRBJ2-5; no firm D call. Trimming shortened V by 1 base and J by 5 bases, and 14 bases separated the two germline ends. This CDR3 is 15 amino acids long. Looked up from germline, CDR1 is MGHDK and CDR2 is SYGVNS. Here the CDR3 reads CASSELSQIMETQYF. The CDR3 region has the DNA TGTGCCAGCAGTGAATTATCTCAGATCATGGAGACCCAGTACTTC. Combining the CDR3 with reference TRBV25-1 and TRBJ2-5 gives the whole variable domain EADIYQTPRYLVIGTGKKITLECSQTMGHDKMYWYQQDPGMELHLIHYSYGVNSTEKGDLSSESTVSRIRTEHFPLTLESARPSHTSQYLCASSELSQIMETQYFGPGTRLLVL.

This clonotype has only a few counts. V usage is TRBV2 and J usage is TRBJ2-3, with D hard to call. Germline CDR1 and CDR2: SNHLY and FYNNEI. The V gene lost 8 bases and the J gene lost 1 base, with 13 bases spanning the gap. CDR3 length: 14 residues. The CDR3 here is CASRVEFGTDTQYF. The DNA of the CDR3 is TGTGCCAGCCGCGTAGAGTTCGGCACAGATACGCAGTATTTT.

Ten or more counts support this clonotype. The V gene is TRBV18, the J gene TRBJ1-1; no firm D call. Germline CDR1 reads KGHSH; CDR2 reads LQKENI. There are 14 residues in the CDR3. The V end was cut by 0 bases, the J end by 4 bases, with 9 bases between. This CDR3 is CASSPPGLSTEAFF. In DNA, the CDR3 is TGTGCCAGCTCACCACCAGGGCTTAGCACTGAAGCTTTCTTT.

The V gene is TRBV16, the J gene TRBJ2-1; TRBD1 aligns across 8 bases. Trimming cost V 4 bases and J 7 bases; bases outside gene matches: 9. Germline lookup yields CDR1 KGHSY and CDR2 FQNENV. The CDR3 length is 15 residues. Written as DNA, the CDR3 is TGTGCCAGCAGCCGGGGGCAGGGGGCGTTGAATGAGCAGTTCTTC. This gives the protein CASSRGQGALNEQFF.

The genes are TRBV5-1 and TRBJ2-7; 8 bases line up with TRBD1. V was clipped by 0 bases and J by 9 bases; unmatched bases: 8. This CDR3 comprises 14 residues. Germline CDR1 and CDR2: SGHRS and YFSETQ. The CDR3 DNA follows: TGCGCCAGCAGCTTGGAGGTGGGACAGGAGGTGCAGTACTTC. It codes for CASSLEVGQEVQYF.

This clonotype was seen many times. The chain couples TRBV2 to TRBJ1-6; 7 bases line up with TRBD1. The V and J ends lost 6 bases and 6 bases, in that order; junction bases with no gene match: 5. CDR1 and CDR2 from the germline V gene are SNHLY and FYNNEI. This CDR3 has 14 residues. This CDR3 is CASRFTGVNSPLHF. CDR3 DNA: TGTGCCAGCAGATTTACAGGGGTTAATTCACCCCTCCACTTT. The full variable domain, completed using reference TRBV2 and TRBJ1-6, is EPEVTQTPSHQVTQMGQEVILRCVPISNHLYFYWYRQILGQKVEFLVSFYNNEISEKSEIFDDQFSVERPDGSNFTLKIRSTKLEDSAMYFCASRFTGVNSPLHFGNGTRLTVT.

The CDR3 nucleotides are TGTGCCAGCAGCCAGGGCCTCGCCTACGAGCAGTACTTC. Protein: CASSQGLAYEQYF. The chain links TRBV14 to TRBJ2-7; D is uncertain. Germline values: CDR1 SGHDN, CDR2 FVKESK. V lost 3 bases and J lost 2, with 8 bases in between. CDR3 length equals 13 residues.

The table lists this clonotype with a few counts. The V and J genes are TRBV20-1 and TRBJ1-1, with no clear D. The ends were cut back, 4 bases at V and 4 bases at J, with 16 bases in the middle. The germline V gene has CDR1 DFQATT and CDR2 SNEGSKA (reference sequence). The CDR3 runs 14 residues. The CDR3 region has the DNA TGCAGTGCTATTCACAGATTAGAAGGCACTGAAGCTTTCTTT. Its protein product is CSAIHRLEGTEAFF.

This chain joins TRBV7-8 and TRBJ1-4; TRBD1 aligns across 9 bases. V lost 6 bases to trimming and J lost 10 bases; unmatched junction nucleotides: 9. CDR3 length equals 14 residues. CDR1 is SGHVS, CDR2 FQNEAQ, per germline. DNA of the CDR3: TGTGCCAGCAGTTTCGACAGGGGGACCGGAAAACTGTTTTTT. It is translated as CASSFDRGTGKLFF.

In its sample, this clonotype was seen a few times. The rearrangement links TRBV5-4 to TRBJ1-1, with 9 bases identical to TRBD1. Germline CDR1 and CDR2: SGHNT and YYREEE (reference sequence). CDR3 length: 13 residues. Losses at the gene ends were 3 bases for V and 11 bases for J; bases not matched to a gene: 8. CDR3 in DNA: TGTGCCAGCAGCTCCCAACAGGGGGCTGTCGCTTTCTTT. This translates into CASSSQQGAVAFF. Based on the CDR3 plus reference TRBV5-4 and TRBJ1-1, the full variable domain is ETGVTQSPTHLIKTRGQQVTLRCSSQSGHNTVSWYQQALGQGPQFIFQYYREEENGRGNFPPRFSGLQFPNYSSELNVNALELDDSALYLCASSSQQGAVAFFGQGTRLTVV.

The V and J genes are TRBV3-2 and TRBJ1-6; TRBD1 is taken as the D call from the table, unchecked against the DNA. TRBV3-2 is tagged as a pseudogene. The CDR3 extends over 16 amino acids. The CDR3 DNA reads as TGTGCCAGCAGCCAAACAGGGGGAGTAAGGAATTCACCCCTCCACTTT. This gives the protein CASSQTGGVRNSPLHF.

This clonotype qualifies as medium-sized. V usage is TRBV5-1 and J usage is TRBJ1-2, with 9 positions matching TRBD1. The CDR3 consists of 16 residues. The V gene's germline CDR1 is SGHRS and CDR2 YFSETQ. Trimming cost V 3 bases and J 5 bases; bases outside gene matches: 11. The CDR3 region has the DNA TGCGCCAGCAGCTCCACCTCGACAGGGGGAAGGTATGGCTACACCTTC. Its translation is CASSSTSTGGRYGYTF. Together with reference TRBV5-1 and TRBJ1-2, the CDR3 gives the full variable domain: KAGVTQTPRYLIKTRGQQVTLSCSPISGHRSVSWYQQTPGQGLQFLFEYFSETQRNKGNFPGRFSGRQFSNSRSEMNVSTLELGDSALYLCASSSTSTGGRYGYTFGSGTRLTVV.

The chain recombines TRBV7-2 with TRBJ2-1; unclear D gene. V was trimmed by 2 bases and J by 1 base, leaving 15 bases between them. The V gene's germline CDR1 is SGHTA and CDR2 FQGNSA. The CDR3 runs 17 residues. CDR3 bases: TGTGCCAGCAGCTTACAGACAAGCAGGCCTTCCTACAATGAGCAGTTCTTC. Amino acid sequence: CASSLQTSRPSYNEQFF.

This clonotype was counted between two and nine times. The rearrangement uses TRBV27 and TRBJ1-6; D call uncertain. The V and J ends lost 5 bases and 7 bases respectively, with 9 bases between them. CDR3 length: 13 residues. CDR1 and CDR2 from the germline V gene are MNHEY and SMNVEV (reference sequence). The CDR3 bases are TGTGCCAGCAGTCCGAGGACGAATTCACCCCTCCACTTT. Amino acid sequence: CASSPRTNSPLHF.

V is TRBV28 and J is TRBJ2-7, with D possibly being TRBD2 (6 bases). Germline loops: CDR1 MDHEN, CDR2 SYDVKM. V was trimmed by 6 bases and J by 5 bases, leaving 14 bases between them. The CDR3 has 13 amino acids. CDR3 amino acids: CASRPAGPDEQYF. CDR3 DNA: TGTGCCAGCAGGCCAGCGGGTCCGGACGAGCAGTACTTC. The whole variable domain, remainder taken from reference TRBV28 and TRBJ2-7, is DVKVTQSSRYLVKRTGEKVFLECVQDMDHENMFWYRQDPGLGLRLIYFSYDVKMKEKGDIPEGYSVSREKKERFSLILESASTNQTSMYLCASRPAGPDEQYFGPGTRLTVT.

This clonotype was recorded a few times. The rearrangement links TRBV6-6 to TRBJ2-1; no clear D. The CDR3 loop spans 14 amino acids. Between the trimmed V and J ends, which lost 6 bases and 6 bases, there was a span of 15 bases. CDR1 MNHNY and CDR2 SVGAGI come from the germline V gene (reference sequence). The CDR3 here is CASSPSDMINEQFF. The CDR3 DNA sequence: TGTGCCAGCAGCCCCTCAGACATGATCAATGAGCAGTTCTTC.

This clonotype has only a few counts. This chain uses TRBV29-1 with TRBJ2-2; D unclear. The germline V gene has CDR1 SQVTM and CDR2 ANQGSEA. Trimming cost V 2 bases and J 5 bases, with 12 bases left between them. The CDR3 is 14 amino acids. The CDR3 DNA follows: TGCAGCGTTGAAAGGCAGGCGTATACCGGGGAGCTGTTTTTT. Translation gives CSVERQAYTGELFF.

V gene TRBV7-9 combines with J gene TRBJ2-3, with D unresolved. Germline assignment: CDR1 SEHNR and CDR2 FQNEAQ (reference sequence). This CDR3 contains 13 residues. Trimming took 7 bases from V and 6 from J, leaving 14 bases between them. DNA for the CDR3: TGTGCCAGCAAGACCGGGTCCGAGGATACGCAGTATTTT. This encodes CASKTGSEDTQYF.

This clonotype has at least ten counts. V gene TRBV12-3 or TRBV12-4 combines with J gene TRBJ1-1, with 7 nucleotides matching TRBD1. This CDR3 spans 15 amino acids. V dropped 5 bases and J dropped 2; count of bases not matched to a gene: 8. The CDR3 coding sequence is TGTGCCAGCAGTCAATTGACAGGGAGAAACACTGAAGCTTTCTTT. Its translation: CASSQLTGRNTEAFF.

In its sample, this clonotype was seen many times. The gene calls are TRBV12-3 or TRBV12-4 and TRBJ1-1; D is unresolved. The CDR3 runs 13 residues. Trimming pared 3 bases from V and 0 bases from J, leaving 5 bases between. CDR3 nucleotide sequence: TGTGCCAGCAGTTTGGATCTGAACACTGAAGCTTTCTTT. Residues: CASSLDLNTEAFF.

This clonotype was seen more than once but under ten times. This sequence joins TRBV7-2 and TRBJ1-4; no clear D. Trimming shortened V by 1 base and J by 5 bases, and 14 bases separated the two germline ends. The CDR3 sequence is 16 residues long. Germline V CDR1 and CDR2: SGHTA, FQGNSA. CDR3 bases: TGTGCCAGCAGCTTAGTAGACGGCCGGGAAAATGAAAAACTGTTTTTT. Translated: CASSLVDGRENEKLFF.

This chain links TRBV2 with TRBJ1-3; D uncertain. V was trimmed by 3 bases and J by 0 bases, leaving 6 bases between them. CDR3 length: 14 residues. Germline V CDR1 and CDR2: SNHLY, FYNNEI. CDR3 loop: CASSESGSGNTIYF. The CDR3 DNA is TGTGCCAGCAGTGAGTCCGGCTCTGGAAACACCATATATTTT.

The sample holds a few counts of this clonotype. V usage is TRBV7-2 and J usage is TRBJ2-5; 11 nucleotides agree with TRBD2. This CDR3 has 19 amino acids. V dropped 5 bases and J dropped 3; count of bases not matched to a gene: 17. The germline gives CDR1 SGHTA, CDR2 FQGNSA. As DNA, the CDR3 is TGTGCCAGCAGCCACCCCCGGTCTAGCGGGGGGCCTTTTAAAGAGACCCAGTACTTC. This gives the protein CASSHPRSSGGPFKETQYF.

This clonotype was counted at least ten times. The DNA for the CDR3 is TGTGCCAGCAGTTTGGGGCGGGGGGTTAACACCGGGGAGCTGTTTTTT. Translating it yields CASSLGRGVNTGELFF. This chain uses TRBV12-3 or TRBV12-4 with TRBJ2-2, with TRBD2 matching 8 bases. This CDR3 contains 16 residues. The V and J ends lost 3 bases and 2 bases, in that order; junction bases with no gene match: 5.